This T cell receptor (beta chain) originates from a study of control samples from healthy donors and cancer patients (TCRdb year 2020). Points on this clone: Its antigen is currently not known. No qualities accompany the bases; no much larger clone lies one base away.

Library generation was performed with the immunoSEQ multiplex PCR assay. This is the immuneACCESS table as TCRdb keeps it, with only in-frame sequences that have V and J called. A part of the clones is gone; compared with another copy, unresolved V genes explain less than half, and the rest is unexplained. The sample yields roughly 130,000 clones; about nine tenths were counted once. Roughly 2.5% of the sample lies in the top ten. Specimen: blood. The origin of this receptor is a man between 18 and 35 years old in good health.

The CDR3 corresponds to CASSVTGESSYNEQFF. The sequence in DNA is TGTGCCAGCAGCGTAACAGGGGAGAGCTCCTACAATGAGCAGTTCTTC. The V gene is TRBV9 and the J gene is TRBJ2-1; 7 bases in the junction line up with TRBD1. The CDR3 has 16 amino acids, counting the end cysteine and phenylalanine. The sequence is cut down to CDR3 DNA, 48 bases in frame from base 1. V and J are trimmed by 1 base and 0 bases, and the gene matches miss 4 bases of the junction. For CDR1 and CDR2, the germline V gene lists SGDLS and YYNGEE. When the CDR3 is completed using the reference TRBV9 and TRBJ2-1 genes on either side, the full variable domain is DSGVTQTPKHLITATGQRVTLRCSPRSGDLSVYWYQQSLDQGLQFLIQYYNGEERAKGNILERFSAQQFPDLHSELNLSSLELGDSALYFCASSVTGESSYNEQFFGPGTRLTVL.